The sequence of this T cell receptor (beta chain) was determined in a study of cytomegalovirus exposure and HLA in healthy donors. Study overall: Around 180 million T cells yielded approximately 110 million unique TCR beta sequences in earlier analysis. Broader study findings: In a later analysis, the majority of CMV-associated beta chains seemingly showed HLA restriction.

In the PCR, 60 Vbeta and 13 Jbeta primers were used. The method was immunoSEQ multiplex PCR; TCRdb's version includes in-frame clones alone and lacks a portion of them. The table shows 100,000 to 150,000 clones, with approximately 71% occurring only once. With regard to this clone: Its antigen remains unidentified.

V lost 6 bases and J lost 5; bases outside the gene matches: 2. The CDR3 spans 11 residues. From germline, CDR1 is GTSNPN and CDR2 SVGIG (reference sequence). The rearrangement links TRBV30 to TRBJ2-5, with 8 bases identical to TRBD2. The origin of this receptor is a woman aged 55-75 years in good health and CMV-seronegative. Sequencing was done on a sample of PBMCs. For the CDR3, the DNA is TGTGCCTGTCCGGGGGGGGAGACCCAGTACTTC. Translating it yields CACPGGETQYF.